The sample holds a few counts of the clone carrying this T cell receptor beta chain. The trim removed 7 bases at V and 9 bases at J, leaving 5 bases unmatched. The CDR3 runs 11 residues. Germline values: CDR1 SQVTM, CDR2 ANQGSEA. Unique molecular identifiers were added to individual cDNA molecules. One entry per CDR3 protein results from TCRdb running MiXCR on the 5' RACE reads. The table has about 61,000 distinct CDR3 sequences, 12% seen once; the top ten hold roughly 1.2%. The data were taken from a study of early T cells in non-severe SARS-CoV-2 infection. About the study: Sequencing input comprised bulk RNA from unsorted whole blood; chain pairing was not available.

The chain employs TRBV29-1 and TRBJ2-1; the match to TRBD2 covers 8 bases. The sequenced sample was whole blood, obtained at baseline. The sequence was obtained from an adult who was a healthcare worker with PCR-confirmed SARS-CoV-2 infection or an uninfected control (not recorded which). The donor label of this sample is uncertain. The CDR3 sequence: CSGGLELEQFF. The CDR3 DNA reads TGCAGCGGGGGACTAGAACTTGAGCAGTTCTTC.